The present TCR beta chain was sequenced within a study of CXCR3-negative and CXCR3-positive naive CD8 T cells. Study observations and caveats: Against CXCR3-negative naive cells, CXCR3-positive naive cells showed more hydrophobic TRB CDR3s.

The study made its TRB cDNA libraries by 5' RACE, adding UMI labels. TCRdb reanalyzed the 5' RACE reads, giving one entry per CDR3 protein sequence and no DNA. There are around 80,000 distinct CDR3 sequences in the sample, with roughly 0.59% held by the top ten. The CDR3 is 12 amino acids. Germline V CDR1 and CDR2: SNHLY, FYNNEI. Worth noting for this clonotype: The antigen is not known.

The sequencing input was naive CXCR3+ CD8+ T cells from blood. The subset: CD45RO-CCR7+CD27+CD95- naive CD8+ T cells expressing CXCR3 (TNR3+). The origin of this receptor is a human donor in good health. Some clones in this sample may be carry-over from other donors' samples. The rearrangement links TRBV2 to TRBJ1-1; the TCRdb call, TRBD1, lacks DNA for checking. The CDR3 here is CASVGAGTEAFF.